This entry concerns a single TCR beta chain. TCRdb keeps only in-frame clones here, not all; method: immunoSEQ multiplex PCR. The sample has around 74,000 clones, roughly 91% seen once. These data come from a study of OX40 agonist ivuxolimab in advanced cancers. The CDR3 loop spans 15 amino acids. V dropped 2 bases and J dropped 5 bases, with 17 bases sitting between them. Germline lookup yields CDR1 SGHRS and CDR2 YFSETQ. The specimen comprised CD4+ or CD8+ T cells sorted from blood, sampled in a trial of the OX40 agonist ivuxolimab. This chain joins TRBV5-1 and TRBJ2-7, with D tentatively TRBD2 (7 bases). The sequence came from an adult with an advanced solid tumor such as melanoma, head and neck, liver or kidney cancer. CDR3 sequence reads: CASSFTGGSFDEQYF. The DNA of the CDR3 is TGCGCCAGCAGCTTCACGGGGGGCTCTTTCGACGAGCAGTACTTC. Drawing the rest from reference TRBV5-1 and TRBJ2-7, the complete variable domain is KAGVTQTPRYLIKTRGQQVTLSCSPISGHRSVSWYQQTPGQGLQFLFEYFSETQRNKGNFPGRFSGRQFSNSRSEMNVSTLELGDSALYLCASSFTGGSFDEQYFGPGTRLTVT.